What follows are 25 T cell receptor beta chains derived from one specimen sequenced in a study of CD8 T cells in Susac syndrome. With random hexamers, 0.5 to 1 ug RNA was reverse transcribed. TCRdb processed the immunoSEQ multiplex PCR reads anew with MiXCR; each CDR3 protein has one entry. The table has 150,000 or so distinct CDR3 sequences, more than 85% seen once; the top ten hold 0.14%. Source material: CD4+ T cells from PBMCs. The receptors come from a human donor with Susac syndrome.

The chain links TRBV29-1 to TRBJ1-2; 7 nucleotides align to TRBD1. There are 12 residues in the CDR3. Germline CDR1 is SQVTM and CDR2 is ANQGSEA. V gave up 6 bases and J gave up 2 bases; unmatched junction bases: 3. CDR3 protein: CSVWDRNYGYTF. Here the CDR3 DNA reads TGCAGCGTGTGGGACAGAAACTATGGCTACACCTTC.

This chain connects TRBV20-1 to TRBJ2-5; unclear D gene. The CDR3 is made up of 10 amino acids. Per the germline V gene, CDR1 is DFQATT and CDR2 is SNEGSKA (reference sequence). V lost 0 bases, J lost 4 bases, and 0 bases lay in between. CDR3 sequence: CSAREETQYF. DNA for the CDR3: TGCAGTGCTAGAGAAGAGACCCAGTACTTC.

This chain joins TRBV5-1 and TRBJ1-4; a weak D match, TRBD1 (5 bases). This CDR3 has 14 amino acids. Germline V gene data show CDR1 as SGHRS and CDR2 as YFSETQ. V shed 0 bases and J shed 7 bases, with 10 bases lying between them. CDR3 amino acids: CASSLDPGSEKLFF. The CDR3 coding sequence is TGCGCCAGCAGCTTGGATCCAGGGAGTGAAAAACTGTTTTTT.

V is TRBV20-1 and J is TRBJ2-1; D ambiguous. Germline assignment: CDR1 DFQATT and CDR2 SNEGSKA (reference sequence). Trimming pared 5 bases from V and 8 bases from J, leaving 19 bases between. CDR3 length: 14 residues. CDR3 in DNA: TGCAGTGCTCTCCGGGTACAAAGGTCGGATGAGCAGTTCTTC. It encodes CSALRVQRSDEQFF.

This chain links TRBV5-1 with TRBJ2-1; 11 positions match TRBD2. In germline, CDR1 is SGHRS, CDR2 YFSETQ. This CDR3 contains 18 residues. J was trimmed by 2 bases and V by 4 bases; bases with no gene match: 11. In DNA, the CDR3 is TGCGCCAGCAGCCGAGGCCGTGCTAGCGGGGGGACCTACAATGAGCAGTTCTTC. This encodes CASSRGRASGGTYNEQFF.

This chain uses TRBV30 with TRBJ2-5; D ambiguous. The CDR3 runs to 10 residues. Germline V lookup: CDR1 GTSNPN, CDR2 SVGIG (reference sequence). Trimming removed 2 bases at V and 5 bases at J, with 3 bases between. The CDR3 DNA sequence: TGTGCCTGGAGTTTGGAGACCCAGTACTTC. Translation: CAWSLETQYF. Looking up the rest from reference TRBV30 and TRBJ2-5 gives the full variable domain: SQTIHQWPATLVQPVGSPLSLECTVEGTSNPNLYWYRQAAGRGLQLLFYSVGIGQISSEVPQNLSASRPQDRQFILSSKKLLLSDSGFYLCAWSLETQYFGPGTRLLVL.

The chain carries TRBV12-3 or TRBV12-4 and TRBJ1-5, with unresolved D. This CDR3 comprises 14 residues. V lost 4 bases, J lost 6 bases, and 13 bases lay in between. The CDR3 sequence is CASSSRRGGQPQHF. CDR3 in DNA: TGTGCCAGCAGTTCCCGACGGGGAGGTCAGCCCCAGCATTTT.

In its sample, this clonotype was seen once. The chain uses TRBV4-2 and TRBJ1-2, with D unclear. Trimming removed 3 bases from V and 7 bases from J, with 21 bases in between. The CDR3 is 16 residues long. Germline CDR1 reads LGHNA; CDR2 reads YNFKEQ. In nucleotides, the CDR3 is TGTGCCAGCAGCCATCTTGCCCGGGAAGGGTTTTCTGGCTACACCTTC. Translating it yields CASSHLAREGFSGYTF.

V is TRBV7-2 and J is TRBJ2-2, with no clear D. The germline V gene has CDR1 SGHTA and CDR2 FQGNSA. There are 14 residues in the CDR3. Trimming removed 0 bases at V and 7 bases at J, with 9 bases between. CDR3 DNA: TGTGCCAGCAGCTTAGCGGATTTATACGGGGAGCTGTTTTTT. It codes for CASSLADLYGELFF.

J is TRBJ2-7 and V is TRBV5-1, with a possible D match to TRBD2 (6 bases). This CDR3 comprises 23 residues. V gave up 4 bases and J gave up 4 bases, with 42 bases separating them. Looked up from germline, CDR1 is SGHRS and CDR2 is YFSETQ. The CDR3 nucleotides are TGCGCCAGCAGCCCGTCGACAAAGGTTGAAGGGCGTACCGGGGGTTCGAGGCAGTACGAGCAGTACTTC. It specifies CASSPSTKVEGRTGGSRQYEQYF.

The J gene is TRBJ2-5, the V gene TRBV13, with D possibly being TRBD1 (5 bases). Trimming stripped 1 base from V and 1 base from J, with 10 bases between. The V gene's germline CDR1 is PRHDT and CDR2 FYEKMQ (reference sequence). The CDR3 totals 15 residues. CDR3 sequence reads: CASSLAWGPQETQYF. In DNA form, the CDR3 reads TGTGCCAGCAGCTTAGCCTGGGGCCCCCAAGAGACCCAGTACTTC.

The V call is TRBV6-1, the J call TRBJ2-1; no clear D. The V end lost 4 bases, the J end lost 2 bases, and 9 bases lay between the germline ends. The CDR3 is 14 residues long. Germline V CDR1 and CDR2: MNHNS, SASEGT. The CDR3, as DNA: TGTGCCAGCAGTGGCACGACCACCTACAATGAGCAGTTCTTC. The encoded protein is CASSGTTTYNEQFF.

This clonotype was seen once. The rearrangement joins TRBV4-1 to TRBJ2-1; 9 positions match TRBD2. V shed 1 base and J 0 bases; nucleotides not matched to a gene: 7. Germline loops: CDR1 MGHRA, CDR2 YSYEKL. This CDR3 is 18 amino acids long. The DNA of the CDR3 is TGCGCCAGCAGCCAAGGGGCTAGCGGGGCTAGCTCCTACAATGAGCAGTTCTTC. Translating it yields CASSQGASGASSYNEQFF.

The chain uses TRBV28 and TRBJ2-1, with D possibly matching TRBD1 (5 bases). This CDR3 comprises 14 residues. V was trimmed by 2 bases and J by 7 bases, leaving 12 bases between them. The V gene's germline CDR1 is MDHEN and CDR2 SYDVKM. Here the CDR3 DNA reads TGTGCCAGCAGTTTACCCCCAGGGTGGAATGAGCAGTTCTTC. The encoded protein is CASSLPPGWNEQFF. The variable domain in full, completed from reference TRBV28 and TRBJ2-1, reads DVKVTQSSRYLVKRTGEKVFLECVQDMDHENMFWYRQDPGLGLRLIYFSYDVKMKEKGDIPEGYSVSREKKERFSLILESASTNQTSMYLCASSLPPGWNEQFFGPGTRLTVL.

The V and J genes are TRBV7-9 and TRBJ1-1, with D hard to call. Germline V lookup: CDR1 SEHNR, CDR2 FQNEAQ (reference sequence). V lost 0 bases and J 4 bases, leaving 6 bases between the germline ends. The CDR3 has 13 amino acids. CDR3 DNA: TGTGCCAGCAGCTTAGCTCCCGGCACTGAAGCTTTCTTT. This gives the protein CASSLAPGTEAFF.

This chain uses TRBV18 with TRBJ2-1; no definite D call. This CDR3 has 17 amino acids. The V end was cut by 1 base, the J end by 0 bases, with 13 bases between. Germline CDR1 and CDR2: KGHSH and LQKENI. CDR3 in amino acids: CASSPLTAESSYNEQFF. DNA of the CDR3: TGTGCCAGCTCACCACTCACGGCCGAGAGCTCCTACAATGAGCAGTTCTTC.

This clonotype was recorded only once. The CDR3 here is CAWSVPNGEKLFF. The CDR3 nucleotides are TGTGCCTGGAGTGTCCCCAACGGTGAAAAACTGTTTTTT. The chain links TRBV30 to TRBJ1-4; unclear D gene. Germline assignment: CDR1 GTSNPN and CDR2 SVGIG (reference sequence). The CDR3 spans 13 residues. Trimming stripped 0 bases from V and 7 bases from J, with 9 bases between.

The genes are TRBV3-1 and TRBJ2-1; D uncertain. Germline V gene sequence: CDR1 LGHDT, CDR2 YNNKEL (reference sequence). This CDR3 has 14 amino acids. Trimming left V 3 bases short and J 4 bases short, with 10 bases between. CDR3 region: CASSHGLPYNEQFF. Written as DNA, the CDR3 is TGTGCCAGCAGCCACGGCCTACCTTACAATGAGCAGTTCTTC.

This clonotype was observed a single time. The chain recombines TRBV25-1 with TRBJ2-2; D is ambiguous. The CDR3 spans 12 residues. Germline V lookup: CDR1 MGHDK, CDR2 SYGVNS. V was shortened by 2 bases and J by 6 bases, with 4 bases between the two germline ends. The chain's CDR3 is CASSEPPGELFF. The CDR3 coding sequence is TGTGCCAGCAGTGAACCCCCCGGGGAGCTGTTTTTT.

The V and J genes are TRBV6-1 and TRBJ2-1; TRBD2 matches at 9 bases. The trim removed 6 bases at V and 7 bases at J, leaving 13 bases unmatched. The length of the CDR3 is 16 residues. Per the germline V gene, CDR1 is MNHNS and CDR2 is SASEGT. In nucleotides, the CDR3 is TGTGCCAGCAGGAAAGTGGTCCTAGCGGGGACGAATGAGCAGTTCTTC. Translated, it gives CASRKVVLAGTNEQFF.

The chain couples TRBV7-2 to TRBJ2-6; D is possibly TRBD1 (5 bases). The germline CDR1 and CDR2 sequences are SGHTA and FQGNSA. The CDR3 covers 19 residues. V was pared by 5 bases and J by 0 bases, with 20 bases between. CDR3 sequence: CASSPQVQGPLSGANVLTF. As DNA, the CDR3 is TGTGCCAGCAGCCCACAGGTGCAGGGTCCACTCTCTGGGGCCAACGTCCTGACTTTC. Complete variable domain (other parts from reference TRBV7-2 and TRBJ2-6): GAGVSQSPSNKVTEKGKDVELRCDPISGHTALYWYRQSLGQGLEFLIYFQGNSAPDKSGLPSDRFSAERTGGSVSTLTIQRTQQEDSAVYLCASSPQVQGPLSGANVLTFGAGSRLTVL.

The table lists this clonotype with a count of one. V usage is TRBV23-1 and J usage is TRBJ1-5; 10 bases are shared with TRBD1. TRBV23-1 carries the ORF label, with uncertain function. This CDR3 has 16 amino acids. Losses at the gene ends were 2 bases for V and 1 base for J; bases not matched to a gene: 2. The CDR3 bases are TGCGCCAGCAGTCAACTGGGACAGGGGAGCAATCAGCCCCAGCATTTT. As protein: CASSQLGQGSNQPQHF.

This sequence joins TRBV20-1 and TRBJ1-2; D is unclear. Trimming removed 0 bases from V and 6 bases from J, with 14 bases in between. CDR1 and CDR2 from the germline V gene are DFQATT and SNEGSKA (reference sequence). The CDR3 covers 14 residues. DNA for the CDR3: TGCAGTGCTAGAGATCGTGTAGGGAAGGATGGCTACACCTTC. Translating gives CSARDRVGKDGYTF.

This rearrangement joins TRBV5-1 to TRBJ1-6; D perhaps matches TRBD1 (5 bases). CDR1 SGHRS and CDR2 YFSETQ come from the germline V gene. CDR3 length: 16 amino acids. With 0 bases removed from V and 3 bases from J, the gap between germline ends came to 10 bases. The CDR3 region is CASSLEDGGYNSPLHF. CDR3 coding DNA: TGCGCCAGCAGCTTGGAGGACGGGGGCTATAATTCACCCCTCCACTTT.

DNA of the CDR3: TGTGCCAGCAGCTCGGACACCAGGGCCGATACGCAGTATTTT. Its protein is CASSSDTRADTQYF. The chain joins TRBV7-2 to TRBJ2-3; the D gene is possibly TRBD1 (5 bases). Trimming removed 4 bases from V and 6 bases from J, with 14 bases in between. The germline gives CDR1 SGHTA, CDR2 FQGNSA. The CDR3 is 14 residues long.